The 2 T cell receptor beta chains below were found in one sample sequenced in a study of T cell clusters in autoimmune cytopenias. TRB was amplified by touch-down multiplex PCR, primer pools A and B combined. TCRdb reprocessed the multiplex PCR reads; each CDR3 protein has one entry and no DNA is given. The sample totals approximately 5,000 distinct CDR3 sequences. About 39,000 genome equivalents of blood DNA were amplified for TRB. The data also belong to a second study, concerning T cell repertoires in aging, cancer and after chemotherapy.

The sample taken for sequencing was peripheral blood. The source is a human donor in good health.

Considering frequency, this clonotype is medium-sized. CDR3 protein: CASSQGDYGYTF. J is TRBJ1-2 and V is TRBV6-6; no DNA is available, so the TRBD1 call from TCRdb remains unchecked. The germline V gene has CDR1 MNHNY and CDR2 SVGAGI (reference sequence). CDR3 size: 12 residues.

The chain couples TRBV19 to TRBJ1-3. This CDR3 contains 15 residues. Per germline, CDR1 LNHDA and CDR2 SQIVND (reference sequence). CDR3 amino acids: CASTPDSSPGNTIYF.